A selection of T cell receptor beta chains follows, all from one sample in a study of memory CD4+ T cells and cytomegalovirus serostatus. Assay used: immunoSEQ multiplex PCR; TCRdb lists only in-frame clones, some missing. The table includes roughly 86,000 clones, 80% detected once. Sequencing was carried out using memory CD4+ T cells from blood. These TCRs come from an adult in good health and CMV-seropositive. Both conserved end residues are part of each CDR3. The D gene is left open where the match is weak. Size tells how often a clone was seen (once, few, many) or the class of an expanded clone, and some rows leave it out.

size: NA
J: TRBJ2-3
D: TRBD2
V: TRBV19
DNA: TGTGCCAGTAGTACCACAGGAGCGGGGAGTACGCAGTATTTT
CDR3: CASSTTGAGSTQYF

size: few
J: TRBJ1-2
D: NA
V: TRBV27
DNA: TGTGCCAGCAGTTTATCGTTTTGGGGGGGGAACTATGGCTACACCTTC
CDR3: CASSLSFWGGNYGYTF

size: once
J: TRBJ1-5
D: NA
V: TRBV2
DNA: TGTGCCAGCAGTGGCGGGGAAGGTCAGCCCCAGCATTTT
CDR3: CASSGGEGQPQHF

size: NA
J: TRBJ1-2
D: TRBD1
V: TRBV28
DNA: TGTGCCAGCAGTTGGACAGGGGGCAACTATGGCTACACCTTC
CDR3: CASSWTGGNYGYTF

size: NA
J: TRBJ1-3
D: NA
V: TRBV6-1
DNA: TGTGCCAGCAGTGTCTCTGGAAACACCATATATTTT
CDR3: CASSVSGNTIYF

size: NA
J: TRBJ2-3
D: NA
V: TRBV7-2
DNA: TGTGCCAGCAGCTTTCCCAGCACAGATACGCAGTATTTT
CDR3: CASSFPSTDTQYF

size: NA
J: TRBJ1-2
D: TRBD1
V: TRBV7-2
DNA: TGTGCCAGCAGCTATCGACAGGGTTATGGCTACACCTTC
CDR3: CASSYRQGYGYTF

size: NA
J: TRBJ1-5
D: NA
V: TRBV19
DNA: TGTGCCAGTAGTATCTTCAGGGGAGGAGGAAGCAATCAGCCCCAGCATTTT
CDR3: CASSIFRGGGSNQPQHF

size: once
J: TRBJ1-5
D: NA
V: TRBV5-1
DNA: TGCGCCAGCAGCGAGGGGCAAAGCAATCAGCCCCAGCATTTT
CDR3: CASSEGQSNQPQHF

size: NA
J: TRBJ2-2
D: TRBD1
V: TRBV7-8
DNA: TGTGCCAGCAGCTCAGACAGGGTCGGGGAGCTGTTTTTT
CDR3: CASSSDRVGELFF

size: NA
J: TRBJ1-4
D: NA
V: TRBV15
DNA: TGTGCCACCAGCGTTTCGGCAGGGAGGGGTGAAAAACTGTTTTTT
CDR3: CATSVSAGRGEKLFF

size: NA
J: TRBJ2-3
D: TRBD1
V: TRBV5-4
DNA: TGTGCCAGCAGCTTCCGACAGGGCGAAGATACGCAGTATTTT
CDR3: CASSFRQGEDTQYF

size: NA
J: TRBJ2-3
D: NA
V: TRBV7-2
DNA: TGTGCCAGCAGCTTAGGGGTCGGCACAGATACGCAGTATTTT
CDR3: CASSLGVGTDTQYF

size: NA
J: TRBJ1-1
D: NA
V: TRBV29-1
DNA: TGCAGCGTTGATTCCCCCGAGAACACTGAAGCTTTCTTT
CDR3: CSVDSPENTEAFF

size: NA
J: TRBJ2-5
D: TRBD1
V: TRBV10-1
DNA: TGCGCCAGCAACCGAACCGGGACAGAAGAGACCCAGTACTTC
CDR3: CASNRTGTEETQYF

size: NA
J: TRBJ2-7
D: NA
V: TRBV6-1
DNA: TGTGCCAGCAGTGGACTCCAATTAAACGAGCAGTACTTC
CDR3: CASSGLQLNEQYF

size: NA
J: TRBJ2-2
D: TRBD1
V: TRBV19
DNA: TGTGCCAGCCTGGACAGGGCGACCACCGGGGAGCTGTTTTTT
CDR3: CASLDRATTGELFF

size: NA
J: TRBJ2-3
D: TRBD2
V: TRBV6-1
DNA: TGTGCCAGCAGTGAAAGTGGTGGGTGGGGTAGCGGGGGGGGAGCAGATACGCAGTATTTT
CDR3: CASSESGGWGSGGGADTQYF

size: NA
J: TRBJ2-3
D: NA
V: TRBV20-1
DNA: TGCAGTGCTAGGTCGGATACGCAGTATTTT
CDR3: CSARSDTQYF

size: NA
J: TRBJ1-2
D: TRBD1
V: TRBV28
DNA: TGTGCCAGCAGTTTATCCACAGGGGGTGGCTACACCTTC
CDR3: CASSLSTGGGYTF

size: NA
J: TRBJ2-7
D: TRBD2
V: TRBV5-4
DNA: TGTGCCAGCAGCCTAGGTGGGGCTAGCGGGAGGTTCGACGAGCAGTACTTC
CDR3: CASSLGGASGRFDEQYF

size: NA
J: TRBJ2-3
D: TRBD2
V: TRBV7-3
DNA: TGTGCCAGCAGCTTGGGCGGGAGCGCAGATACGCAGTATTTT
CDR3: CASSLGGSADTQYF

size: NA
J: TRBJ2-7
D: TRBD2
V: TRBV7-8
DNA: TGTGCCAGCAGCCTAGTGGCGGCGGGAGGGCCCCACGAGCAGTACTTC
CDR3: CASSLVAAGGPHEQYF

size: NA
J: TRBJ2-1
D: TRBD1
V: TRBV19
DNA: TGTGCCAGTAGGACAGGGGAAAGGTCCTACAATGAGCAGTTCTTC
CDR3: CASRTGERSYNEQFF

size: NA
J: TRBJ1-1
D: NA
V: TRBV7-9
DNA: TGTGCCAGCAGCTTAGTACACGGTGAAGCTTTCTTT
CDR3: CASSLVHGEAFF